The clone carrying this TCR beta chain came up many times. This record belongs to a study of T cells in Graves' hyperthyroidism and ophthalmopathy. The CDR3 loop spans 18 amino acids. The V gene's germline CDR1 is SGHVS and CDR2 FQNEAQ. J lost 2 bases, V lost 1 base, and 7 bases had no gene match. Amplified TCR beta CDR3 regions came from RNA transcripts. The HTBI primer set served for first-round RT-PCR of the TCR CDR3. TCRdb processed the multiplex PCR reads anew with MiXCR; each CDR3 protein has one entry. The sample includes about 580,000 distinct CDR3 sequences, 46% seen only once; the top ten take approximately 8.4%.

The sequencing input was peripheral blood or thyroid tissue (not recorded which). The rearrangement links TRBV7-8 to TRBJ2-7, with 14 bases matching TRBD2. The sequence derives from a woman between 18 and 30 years old with Graves' hyperthyroidism. The CDR3 nucleotides read TGTGCCAGCAGCTTAGATAGACTAGCGGGAGGGCCTCCCTACGAGCAGTACTTC. Translation: CASSLDRLAGGPPYEQYF.